This entry lists 17 T cell receptor beta chains sequenced from one sample in a study of blood T cell repertoires in COVID-19. The method was immunoSEQ multiplex PCR; TCRdb's version includes in-frame clones alone and lacks a portion of them. Of 120,000 to 150,000 clones listed, almost 90% are singletons. Sample: peripheral blood. These receptor sequences come from a human donor in a cohort sampled during active COVID-19.

V and J are TRBV9 and TRBJ2-7; 13 bases align to TRBD2. Germline CDR1 and CDR2: SGDLS and YYNGEE. This CDR3 contains 14 residues. V dropped 4 bases and J dropped 4; count of bases not matched to a gene: 2. CDR3 sequence: CASSWTSGGYEQYF. CDR3 DNA sequence: TGTGCCAGCAGCTGGACTAGCGGGGGATACGAGCAGTACTTC.

This clone was recorded only once. The chain joins TRBV20-1 to TRBJ1-2; D remains ambiguous. The germline gives CDR1 DFQATT, CDR2 SNEGSKA (reference sequence). V lost 7 bases to trimming and J lost 4 bases, with 7 bases between them. CDR3 length equals 10 residues. The CDR3 spells CSVLLYGYTF. The CDR3 bases are TGCAGTGTGCTACTCTATGGCTACACCTTC.

The rearrangement uses TRBV11-3 and TRBJ1-3; D gene unclear. V was clipped by 3 bases and J by 1 base, with 4 bases between them. CDR3 size: 13 residues. Germline values: CDR1 SGHNT, CDR2 YENEEA. The CDR3 sequence: CASSFTSGNTIYF. Here the CDR3 DNA reads TGTGCCAGCAGCTTTACATCTGGAAACACCATATATTTT.

This clone was picked up one time. V and J are TRBV4-2 and TRBJ1-3; 7 nucleotides agree with TRBD1. This CDR3 region has 16 residues. The V gene's germline CDR1 is LGHNA and CDR2 YNFKEQ. V shed 4 bases, J shed 4 bases, and the junction held 10 bases outside the gene matches. The DNA for the CDR3 is TGTGCCAGCAGCCCAGGGGGGATAGAAGACGGAAACACCATATATTTT. Its translation is CASSPGGIEDGNTIYF.

V gene TRBV5-6 combines with J gene TRBJ2-5, with TRBD2 identical over 9 bases. The CDR3 extends over 16 amino acids. Germline CDR1 reads SGHDT; CDR2 reads YYEEEE. Trimming removed 5 bases from V and 4 bases from J; junction bases left unmatched: 12. CDR3 nucleotide sequence: TGTGCCAGCAGTTATTTCGGACTAGCGCGGGGAGAGACCCAGTACTTC. This sequence encodes CASSYFGLARGETQYF. The entire variable domain, with the rest obtained from reference TRBV5-6 and TRBJ2-5, is as follows: DAGVTQSPTHLIKTRGQQVTLRCSPKSGHDTVSWYQQALGQGPQFIFQYYEEEERQRGNFPDRFSGHQFPNYSSELNVNALLLGDSALYLCASSYFGLARGETQYFGPGTRLLVL.

The gene calls are TRBV28 and TRBJ2-5, with 11 positions matching TRBD1. CDR1 is MDHEN, CDR2 SYDVKM, per germline. The CDR3 is 14 amino acids. Trimming took 6 bases from V and 4 from J; bases not matched to a gene: 4. CDR3 region: CASSGDRGLETQYF. In DNA, the CDR3 is TGTGCCAGCAGCGGGGACAGGGGGTTAGAGACCCAGTACTTC.

The V call is TRBV7-3, the J call TRBJ1-6; a weak D match, TRBD1 (6 bases). Trimming shortened V by 5 bases and J by 6 bases, and 14 bases separated the two germline ends. The length of the CDR3 is 15 residues. Looked up from germline, CDR1 is SGHTA and CDR2 is FQGTGA. CDR3: CASSPDGQINSPLHF. DNA of the CDR3: TGTGCCAGCAGCCCTGATGGACAGATTAATTCACCCCTCCACTTT. Together with reference TRBV7-3 and TRBJ1-6, the CDR3 gives the full variable domain: GAGVSQTPSNKVTEKGKYVELRCDPISGHTALYWYRQSLGQGPEFLIYFQGTGAADDSGLPNDRFFAVRPEGSVSTLKIQRTERGDSAVYLCASSPDGQINSPLHFGNGTRLTVT.

V usage is TRBV10-1 and J usage is TRBJ1-1, with D unclear. The V end was cut by 0 bases, the J end by 1 base, with 9 bases between. Germline V gives CDR1 WNHNN, CDR2 SYGVQD (reference sequence). This CDR3 has 15 residues. The CDR3 region has the DNA TGCGCCAGCAGTGAGTCGAGGGATGGGAACACTGAAGCTTTCTTT. Protein product: CASSESRDGNTEAFF.

Remarks on this clone: The same CDR3 arises from other DNA sequences in this sample as well. V usage is TRBV5-1 and J usage is TRBJ2-1, with a tentative D call TRBD2 (6 bases). The CDR3 spans 14 residues. V lost 2 bases and J lost 4, with 10 bases in between. Germline assignment: CDR1 SGHRS and CDR2 YFSETQ. The CDR3 is CASSLRDSYNEQFF. In DNA form, the CDR3 reads TGCGCCAGCAGCTTACGGGACTCGTACAATGAGCAGTTCTTC.

This chain uses TRBV20-1 with TRBJ2-7, with 8 nucleotides matching TRBD1. Germline V CDR1 and CDR2: DFQATT, SNEGSKA (reference sequence). With 7 bases clipped from V and 6 bases from J, the junction kept 5 bases outside the gene matches. The CDR3 covers 11 residues. The CDR3: CSVDRGSEQYF. DNA of the CDR3: TGCAGTGTAGACAGGGGTTCCGAGCAGTACTTC.

This clone turned up a few times. The CDR3 coding sequence is TGTGCCAGCAGCAAGGTGGGGGGTAACTACGAGCAGTACTTC. Translation: CASSKVGGNYEQYF. The V call is TRBV7-9, the J call TRBJ2-7, with D perhaps TRBD2 (6 bases). Germline CDR1 and CDR2: SEHNR and FQNEAQ (reference sequence). The CDR3 loop spans 14 amino acids. Trimming pared 5 bases from V and 3 bases from J, leaving 14 bases between.

The chain combines TRBV7-2 with TRBJ2-5, with TRBD1 matching 8 bases. Per the germline V gene, CDR1 is SGHTA and CDR2 is FQGNSA. With V trimmed by 3 bases and J by 4 bases, 7 bases remained unmatched. This CDR3 has 15 amino acids. The CDR3 nucleotides are TGTGCCAGCAGCTTGGCCGACAGGGGAGGAGAGACCCAGTACTTC. It specifies CASSLADRGGETQYF.

The V call is TRBV11-2, the J call TRBJ2-5, with D unclear. V was trimmed by 4 bases and J by 3 bases, leaving 21 bases between them. Germline lookup yields CDR1 SGHAT and CDR2 FQNNGV. The CDR3 is 17 amino acids. The CDR3 DNA reads as TGTGCCAGCAGCTCCATGTCTAGGTTCGCGGAAAAAGAGACCCAGTACTTC. Protein product: CASSSMSRFAEKETQYF.

The CDR3 DNA reads as TGCGCCAGCAGCCCCAGGACTAGCGGGGGGCTAAGGGAGACCCAGTACTTC. Translating gives CASSPRTSGGLRETQYF. The V and J genes are TRBV5-1 and TRBJ2-5; 14 nucleotides align to TRBD2. V was clipped by 4 bases and J by 5 bases; unmatched bases: 10. Germline CDR1 reads SGHRS; CDR2 reads YFSETQ. This CDR3 comprises 17 residues.

This rearrangement joins TRBV28 to TRBJ2-5, with D unresolved. Trimming pared 6 bases from V and 5 bases from J, leaving 4 bases between. The CDR3 consists of 10 residues. Looked up from germline, CDR1 is MDHEN and CDR2 is SYDVKM. CDR3 coding DNA: TGTGCCAGCAGCTCCGAGACCCAGTACTTC. Amino acids: CASSSETQYF.

The chain employs TRBV6-6 and TRBJ2-4; the match to TRBD2 covers 14 bases. The ends lost 6 bases at V and 4 bases at J; junction bases unmatched: 17. CDR1 and CDR2 from the germline V gene are MNHNY and SVGAGI (reference sequence). The CDR3 length is 20 residues. The CDR3 protein is CASSQDPGLAGADSKNIQYF. The CDR3 DNA is TGTGCCAGCAGCCAGGACCCGGGACTAGCGGGGGCCGACTCTAAAAACATTCAGTACTTC.

The chain carries TRBV6-5 and TRBJ1-2, with 9 bases identical to TRBD1. From germline, CDR1 is MNHEY and CDR2 SVGAGI. Germline trimming cut 5 bases from V and 8 bases from J; bases unmatched to any gene: 6. CDR3 length: 13 amino acids. DNA of the CDR3: TGTGCCAGCAGTCCCGGGACAGGGTCCGGCTACACCTTC. This encodes CASSPGTGSGYTF.